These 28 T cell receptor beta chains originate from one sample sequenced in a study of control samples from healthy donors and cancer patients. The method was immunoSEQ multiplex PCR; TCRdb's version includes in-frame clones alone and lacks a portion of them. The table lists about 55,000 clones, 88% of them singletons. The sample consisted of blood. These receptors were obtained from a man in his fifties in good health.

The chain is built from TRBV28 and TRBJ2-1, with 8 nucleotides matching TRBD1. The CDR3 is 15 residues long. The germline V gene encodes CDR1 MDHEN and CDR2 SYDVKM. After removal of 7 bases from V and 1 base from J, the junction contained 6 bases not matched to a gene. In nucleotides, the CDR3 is TGTGCCAGCATGCGGACAGGGAAATCCTACAATGAGCAGTTCTTC. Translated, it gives CASMRTGKSYNEQFF.

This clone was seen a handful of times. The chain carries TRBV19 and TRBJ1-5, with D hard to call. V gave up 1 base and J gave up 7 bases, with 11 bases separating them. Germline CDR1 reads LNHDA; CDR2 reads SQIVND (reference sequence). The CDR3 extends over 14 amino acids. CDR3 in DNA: TGTGCCAGTAGTATAGGGGGTAGGGAGCAGCCCCAGCATTTT. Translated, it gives CASSIGGREQPQHF.

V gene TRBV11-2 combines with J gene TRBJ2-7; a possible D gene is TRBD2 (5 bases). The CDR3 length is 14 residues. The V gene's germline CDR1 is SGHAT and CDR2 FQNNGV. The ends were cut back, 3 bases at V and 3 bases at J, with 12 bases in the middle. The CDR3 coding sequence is TGTGCCAGCAGCTTCGGTGACCGGGACTACGAGCAGTACTTC. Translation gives CASSFGDRDYEQYF. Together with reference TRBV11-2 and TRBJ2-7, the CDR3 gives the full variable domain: EAGVAQSPRYKIIEKRQSVAFWCNPISGHATLYWYQQILGQGPKLLIQFQNNGVVDDSQLPKDRFSAERLKGVDSTLKIQPAKLEDSAVYLCASSFGDRDYEQYFGPGTRLTVT.

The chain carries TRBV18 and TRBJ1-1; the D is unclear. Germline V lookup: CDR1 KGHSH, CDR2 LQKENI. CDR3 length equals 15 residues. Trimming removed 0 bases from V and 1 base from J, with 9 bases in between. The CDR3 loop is CASSPPSRANTEAFF. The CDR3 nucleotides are TGTGCCAGCTCACCACCGAGTCGGGCGAACACTGAAGCTTTCTTT.

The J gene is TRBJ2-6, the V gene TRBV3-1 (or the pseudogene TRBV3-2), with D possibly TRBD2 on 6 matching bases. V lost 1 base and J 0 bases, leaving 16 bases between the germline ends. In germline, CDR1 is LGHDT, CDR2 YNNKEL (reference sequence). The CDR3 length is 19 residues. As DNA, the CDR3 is TGTGCCAGCAGCCAAGTGTATGCGGAGGGCAGCTCTGGGGCCAACGTCCTGACTTTC. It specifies CASSQVYAEGSSGANVLTF.

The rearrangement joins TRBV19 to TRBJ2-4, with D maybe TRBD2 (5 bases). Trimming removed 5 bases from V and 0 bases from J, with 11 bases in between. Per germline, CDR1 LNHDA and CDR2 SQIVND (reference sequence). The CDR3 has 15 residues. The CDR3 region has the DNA TGTGCCAGTAGTCACGAGGGTCTAGCCAAAAACATTCAGTACTTC. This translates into CASSHEGLAKNIQYF.

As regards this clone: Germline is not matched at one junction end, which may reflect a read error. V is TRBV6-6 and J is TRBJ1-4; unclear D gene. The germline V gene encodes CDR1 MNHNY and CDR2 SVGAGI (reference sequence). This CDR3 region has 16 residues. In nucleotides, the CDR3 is TGTGCCAGCAGTTACTCTCCGGCGAGGGCCAATGGAAAACTGTTTTTT. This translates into CASSYSPARANGKLFF.

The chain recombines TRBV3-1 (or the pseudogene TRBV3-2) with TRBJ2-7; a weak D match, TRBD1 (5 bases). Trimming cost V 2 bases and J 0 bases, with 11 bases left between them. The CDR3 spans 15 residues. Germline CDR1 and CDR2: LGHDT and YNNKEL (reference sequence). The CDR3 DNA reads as TGTGCCAGCAGCCAATCACTGACAGACTCCTACGAGCAGTACTTC. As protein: CASSQSLTDSYEQYF.

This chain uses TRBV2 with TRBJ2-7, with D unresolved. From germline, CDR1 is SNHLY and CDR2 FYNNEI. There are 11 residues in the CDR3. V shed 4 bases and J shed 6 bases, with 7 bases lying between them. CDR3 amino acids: CASSASGEQYF. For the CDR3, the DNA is TGTGCCAGCAGTGCGTCCGGCGAGCAGTACTTC.

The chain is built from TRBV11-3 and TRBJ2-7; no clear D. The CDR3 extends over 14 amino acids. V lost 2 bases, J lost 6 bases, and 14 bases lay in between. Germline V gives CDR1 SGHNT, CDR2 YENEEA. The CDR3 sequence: CASSLMAQALEQYF. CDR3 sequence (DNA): TGTGCCAGCAGCTTAATGGCCCAGGCGCTCGAGCAGTACTTC.

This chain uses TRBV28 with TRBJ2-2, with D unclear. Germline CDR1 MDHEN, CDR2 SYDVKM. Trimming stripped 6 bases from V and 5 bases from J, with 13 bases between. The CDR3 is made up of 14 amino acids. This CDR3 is CASRVIFSTGELFF. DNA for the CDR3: TGTGCCAGCAGGGTAATATTTAGTACCGGGGAGCTGTTTTTT.

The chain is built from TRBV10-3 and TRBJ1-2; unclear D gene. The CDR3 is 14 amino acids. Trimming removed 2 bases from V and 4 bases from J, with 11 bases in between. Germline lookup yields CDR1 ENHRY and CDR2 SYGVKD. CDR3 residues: CAISEGEETYGYTF. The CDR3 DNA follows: TGTGCCATCAGTGAGGGGGAGGAGACCTATGGCTACACCTTC.

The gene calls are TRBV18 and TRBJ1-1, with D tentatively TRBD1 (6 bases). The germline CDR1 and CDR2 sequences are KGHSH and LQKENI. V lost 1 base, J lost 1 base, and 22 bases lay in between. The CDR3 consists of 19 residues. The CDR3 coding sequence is TGTGCCAGCTCACCACAACGGACAGCCGAGATCGGGGGGAACACTGAAGCTTTCTTT. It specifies CASSPQRTAEIGGNTEAFF.

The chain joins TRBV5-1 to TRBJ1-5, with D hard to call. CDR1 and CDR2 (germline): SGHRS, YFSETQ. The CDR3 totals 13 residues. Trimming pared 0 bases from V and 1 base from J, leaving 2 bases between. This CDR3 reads CASSLESNQPQHF. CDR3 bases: TGCGCCAGCAGCTTGGAGAGCAATCAGCCCCAGCATTTT. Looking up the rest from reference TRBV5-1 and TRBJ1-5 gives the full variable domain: KAGVTQTPRYLIKTRGQQVTLSCSPISGHRSVSWYQQTPGQGLQFLFEYFSETQRNKGNFPGRFSGRQFSNSRSEMNVSTLELGDSALYLCASSLESNQPQHFGDGTRLSIL.

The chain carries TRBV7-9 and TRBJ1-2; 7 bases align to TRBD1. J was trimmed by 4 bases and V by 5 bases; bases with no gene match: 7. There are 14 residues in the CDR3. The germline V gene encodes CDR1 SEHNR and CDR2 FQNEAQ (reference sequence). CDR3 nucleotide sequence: TGTGCCAGCAGCCAACAGGGGCAAACCTATGGCTACACCTTC. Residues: CASSQQGQTYGYTF.

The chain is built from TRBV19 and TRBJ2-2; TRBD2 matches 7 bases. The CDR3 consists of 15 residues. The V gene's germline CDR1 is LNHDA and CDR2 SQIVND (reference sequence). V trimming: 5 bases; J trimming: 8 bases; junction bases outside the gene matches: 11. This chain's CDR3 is CASSPSSGLRGELFF. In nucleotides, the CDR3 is TGTGCCAGTAGTCCCTCTAGCGGACTCAGGGGGGAGCTGTTTTTT.

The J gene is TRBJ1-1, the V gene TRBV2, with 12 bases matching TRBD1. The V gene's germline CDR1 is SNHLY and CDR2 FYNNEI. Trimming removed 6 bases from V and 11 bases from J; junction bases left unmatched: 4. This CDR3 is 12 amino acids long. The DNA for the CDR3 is TGTGCCAGCAGGGGGACAGGGGGCGAGGCTTTCTTT. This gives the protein CASRGTGGEAFF.

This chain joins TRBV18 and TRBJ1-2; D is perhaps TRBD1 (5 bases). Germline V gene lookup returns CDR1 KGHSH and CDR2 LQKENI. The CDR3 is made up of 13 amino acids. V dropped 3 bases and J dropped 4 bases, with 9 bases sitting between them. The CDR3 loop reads CASSPSGTYGYTF. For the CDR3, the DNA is TGTGCCAGCTCACCGTCAGGGACCTATGGCTACACCTTC.

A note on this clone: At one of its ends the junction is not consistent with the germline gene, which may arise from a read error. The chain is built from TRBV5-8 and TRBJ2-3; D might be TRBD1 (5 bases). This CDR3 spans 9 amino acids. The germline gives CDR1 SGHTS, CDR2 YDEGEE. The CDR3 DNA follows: TGTGCCAGCAGCTTTCACCAGGGTTTT. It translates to CASSFHQGF. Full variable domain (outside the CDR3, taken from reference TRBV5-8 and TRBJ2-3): EAGVTQSPTHLIKTRGQQATLRCSPISGHTSVYWYQQALGLGLQFLLWYDEGEERNRGNFPPRFSGRQFPNYSSELNVNALELEDSALYLCASSFHQGFGPGTRLTVL.

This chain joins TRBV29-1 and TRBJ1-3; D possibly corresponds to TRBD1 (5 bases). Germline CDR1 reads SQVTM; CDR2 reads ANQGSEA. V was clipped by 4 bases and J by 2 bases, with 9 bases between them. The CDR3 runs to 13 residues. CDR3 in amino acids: CSVVRGTGNTIYF. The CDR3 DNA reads TGCAGCGTTGTGAGGGGAACTGGAAACACCATATATTTT.

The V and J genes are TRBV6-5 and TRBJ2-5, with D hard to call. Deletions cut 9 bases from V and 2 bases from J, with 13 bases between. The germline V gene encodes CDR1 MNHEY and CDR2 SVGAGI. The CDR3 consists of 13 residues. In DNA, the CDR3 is TGTGCCAGTAGGAGAAGTTTTCAAGAGACCCAGTACTTC. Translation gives CASRRSFQETQYF.

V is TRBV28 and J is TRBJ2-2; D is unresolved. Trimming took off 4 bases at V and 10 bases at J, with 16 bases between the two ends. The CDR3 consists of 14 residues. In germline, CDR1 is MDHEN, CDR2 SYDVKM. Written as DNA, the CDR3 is TGTGCCAGCAGTTCCCCCCCGCAGGCTTCGGAGCTGTTTTTT. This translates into CASSSPPQASELFF.

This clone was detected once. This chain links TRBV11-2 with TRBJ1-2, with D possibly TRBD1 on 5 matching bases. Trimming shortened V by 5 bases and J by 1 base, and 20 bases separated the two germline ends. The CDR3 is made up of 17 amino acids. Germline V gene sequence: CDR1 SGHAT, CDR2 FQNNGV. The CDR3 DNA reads TGTGCCAGCAGCCCTACCTTGACTCTGGGGGATAACTATGGCTACACCTTC. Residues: CASSPTLTLGDNYGYTF.

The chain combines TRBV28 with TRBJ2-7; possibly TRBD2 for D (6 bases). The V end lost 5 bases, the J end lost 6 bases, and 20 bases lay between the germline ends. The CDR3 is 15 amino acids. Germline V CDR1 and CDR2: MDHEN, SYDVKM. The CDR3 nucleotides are TGTGCCAGCAGTCCAGGGACCCGGGAGACGGGCGAGCAGTACTTC. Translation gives CASSPGTRETGEQYF.

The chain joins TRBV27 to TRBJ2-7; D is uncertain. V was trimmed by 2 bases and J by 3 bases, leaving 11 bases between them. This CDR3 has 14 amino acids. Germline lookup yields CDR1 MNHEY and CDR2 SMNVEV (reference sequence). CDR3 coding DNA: TGTGCCAGCAGTTTAAAGTCCGGCCACTACGAGCAGTACTTC. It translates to CASSLKSGHYEQYF.

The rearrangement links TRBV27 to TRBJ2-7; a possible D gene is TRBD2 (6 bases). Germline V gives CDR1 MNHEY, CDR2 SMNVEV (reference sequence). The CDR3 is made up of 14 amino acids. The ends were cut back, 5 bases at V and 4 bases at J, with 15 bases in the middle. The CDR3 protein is CASSRGGITYEQYF. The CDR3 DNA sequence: TGTGCCAGCAGTCGGGGAGGCATCACGTACGAGCAGTACTTC.

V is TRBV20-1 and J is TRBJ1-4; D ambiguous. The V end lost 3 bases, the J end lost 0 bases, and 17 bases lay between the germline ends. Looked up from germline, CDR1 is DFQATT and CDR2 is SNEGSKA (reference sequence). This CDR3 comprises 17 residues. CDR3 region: CSASTRATVATNEKLFF. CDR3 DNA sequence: TGCAGTGCTAGTACGAGGGCCACAGTAGCAACTAATGAAAAACTGTTTTTT.

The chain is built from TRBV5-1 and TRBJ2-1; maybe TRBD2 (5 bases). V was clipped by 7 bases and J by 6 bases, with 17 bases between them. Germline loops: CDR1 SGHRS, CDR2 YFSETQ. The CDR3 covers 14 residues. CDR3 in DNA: TGCGCCAGCTCCTCTTCGGAGGCTTCCAATGAGCAGTTCTTC. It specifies CASSSSEASNEQFF.